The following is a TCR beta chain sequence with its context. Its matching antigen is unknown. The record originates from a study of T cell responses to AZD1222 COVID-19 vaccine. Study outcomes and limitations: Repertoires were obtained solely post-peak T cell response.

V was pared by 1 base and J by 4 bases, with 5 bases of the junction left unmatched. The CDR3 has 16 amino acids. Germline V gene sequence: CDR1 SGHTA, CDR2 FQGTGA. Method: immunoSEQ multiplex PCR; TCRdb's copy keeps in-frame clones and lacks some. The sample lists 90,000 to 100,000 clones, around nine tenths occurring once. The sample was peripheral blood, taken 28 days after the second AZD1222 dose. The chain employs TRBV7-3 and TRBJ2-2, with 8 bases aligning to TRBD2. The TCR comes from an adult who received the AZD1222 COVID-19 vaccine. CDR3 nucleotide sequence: TGTGCCAGCAGCTTAAATGCGGGGGGCGGCACCGGGGAGCTGTTTTTT. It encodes CASSLNAGGGTGELFF.